The rows below give T cell receptor beta chains drawn from one sample of a study of beta chain features in type 1 diabetes. The table came from immunoSEQ multiplex PCR; TCRdb's copy has only in-frame clones and leaves some out. The sample shows over 350,000 clones, roughly 15% of them seen only once. The material sequenced was naive CD4+ T cells from blood. Receptors were obtained from a woman aged 18-29 years in good health. Each CDR3 is given with its conserved first and last residue. A D gene is named only where the DNA matches it firmly. The size entry is marked missing in some rows and otherwise reads once, few, many or a size class.

D: TRBD2; size: few; J: TRBJ2-1; V: TRBV19; length: 16; CDR3: CASSTRGLAGGTEQFF; DNA: TGTGCCAGTAGTACCCGAGGACTAGCGGGGGGTACTGAGCAGTTCTTC
D: TRBD1; size: NA; J: TRBJ2-5; V: TRBV28; length: 15; CDR3: CASSFPDRVGETQYF; DNA: TGTGCCAGCAGTTTTCCGGACAGGGTGGGTGAGACCCAGTACTTC
D: NA; size: NA; J: TRBJ2-7; V: TRBV5-6; length: 13; CDR3: CASSSYVIIGQYF; DNA: TGTGCCAGCAGCTCATACGTTATCATCGGGCAGTACTTC
D: TRBD1; size: NA; J: TRBJ2-3; V: TRBV27; length: 15; CDR3: CASSNRGQVTDTQYF; DNA: TGTGCCAGCAGTAACAGGGGGCAAGTAACAGATACGCAGTATTTT
D: NA; size: few; J: TRBJ2-7; V: TRBV10-3; length: 12; CDR3: CAISESTDEQYF; DNA: TGTGCCATCAGTGAGTCGACTGACGAGCAGTACTTC
D: TRBD1; size: few; J: TRBJ2-1; V: TRBV19; length: 17; CDR3: CASSIVGRGLDYNEQFF; DNA: TGTGCCAGTAGTATAGTAGGCAGGGGGCTTGACTACAATGAGCAGTTCTTC
D: TRBD1; size: NA; J: TRBJ2-7; V: TRBV27; length: 16; CDR3: CASSLGGQGVPYEQYF; DNA: TGTGCCAGCAGTTTAGGGGGACAGGGGGTACCCTACGAGCAGTACTTC
D: TRBD2; size: few; J: TRBJ2-7; V: TRBV4-3; length: 17; CDR3: CASSPPASGSTPLEQYF; DNA: TGCGCCAGCAGCCCCCCAGCCAGCGGGAGTACCCCCCTCGAGCAGTACTTC
D: TRBD2; size: few; J: TRBJ2-1; V: TRBV27; length: 15; CDR3: CASSTRTRASDEQFF; DNA: TGTGCCAGCAGTACCAGGACTAGAGCGAGCGATGAGCAGTTCTTC
D: NA; size: few; J: TRBJ2-1; V: TRBV29-1; length: 13; CDR3: CSVEVLQNNEQFF; DNA: TGCAGCGTTGAAGTCCTGCAGAACAATGAGCAGTTCTTC
D: TRBD2; size: few; J: TRBJ2-2; V: TRBV4-2; length: 14; CDR3: CASSLSGGTGELFF; DNA: TGTGCCAGCAGCCTTAGCGGGGGCACCGGGGAGCTGTTTTTT
D: TRBD1; size: NA; J: TRBJ2-1; V: TRBV29-1; length: 15; CDR3: CSVTPGQGPYNEQFF; DNA: TGCAGCGTCACACCGGGACAGGGGCCCTACAATGAGCAGTTCTTC
D: NA; size: NA; J: TRBJ2-6; V: TRBV30; length: 14; CDR3: CAWETGPGANVLTF; DNA: TGTGCCTGGGAAACAGGGCCAGGGGCCAACGTCCTGACTTTC
D: NA; size: NA; J: TRBJ2-3; V: TRBV18; length: 16; CDR3: CASSPRGATGSDTQYF; DNA: TGTGCCAGCTCACCAAGAGGGGCCACAGGGTCCGATACGCAGTATTTT
D: TRBD1; size: few; J: TRBJ2-7; V: TRBV2; length: 16; CDR3: CASSEGGDRDPYEQYF; DNA: TGTGCCAGCAGTGAAGGCGGGGACAGGGACCCCTACGAGCAGTACTTC
D: TRBD1; size: few; J: TRBJ2-2; V: TRBV6-6; length: 13; CDR3: CASTDRGPGELFF; DNA: TGTGCCAGCACAGACAGGGGGCCCGGGGAGCTGTTTTTT
D: NA; size: NA; J: TRBJ1-4; V: TRBV9; length: 14; CDR3: CASSVGTENEKLFF; DNA: TGTGCCAGCAGCGTAGGGACAGAGAATGAAAAACTGTTTTTT
D: NA; size: NA; J: TRBJ2-3; V: TRBV5-1; length: 14; CDR3: CASSLGNTEDTQYF; DNA: TGCGCCAGCAGCCTGGGCAACACGGAGGATACGCAGTATTTT
D: TRBD2; size: NA; J: TRBJ2-7; V: TRBV4-2; length: 15; CDR3: CASSQGESGDYEQYF; DNA: TGTGCCAGCAGCCAAGGAGAAAGCGGGGACTACGAGCAGTACTTC
D: NA; size: NA; J: TRBJ1-1; V: TRBV7-9; length: 15; CDR3: CASTPGRVLDTEAFF; DNA: TGTGCCAGCACCCCTGGGAGGGTGTTGGACACTGAAGCTTTCTTT
D: TRBD1; size: NA; J: TRBJ2-7; V: TRBV25-1; length: 13; CDR3: CASSDLDRGEQYF; DNA: TGTGCCAGCAGTGACCTCGACAGGGGCGAGCAGTACTTC
D: NA; size: few; J: TRBJ2-1; V: TRBV5-1; length: 14; CDR3: CASSLREVGNEQFF; DNA: TGCGCCAGCAGCTTGAGAGAGGTAGGAAATGAGCAGTTCTTC
D: NA; size: few; J: TRBJ2-1; V: TRBV6-5; length: 16; CDR3: CASSSRGGASYNEQFF; DNA: TGTGCCAGCAGTTCCAGGGGAGGGGCATCCTACAATGAGCAGTTCTTC
D: TRBD1; size: NA; J: TRBJ1-5; V: TRBV9; length: 16; CDR3: CASSSTGGQVNQPQHF; DNA: TGTGCCAGCAGCTCAACGGGGGGACAGGTCAATCAGCCCCAGCATTTT
D: NA; size: NA; J: TRBJ2-2; V: TRBV30; length: 13; CDR3: CAWSVQSAGELFF; DNA: TGTGCCTGGAGTGTACAGTCGGCCGGGGAGCTGTTTTTT
D: TRBD1; size: NA; J: TRBJ1-4; V: TRBV2; length: 14; CDR3: CASRVTGGDEKLFF; DNA: TGTGCCAGCAGAGTGACAGGGGGGGATGAAAAACTGTTTTTT
D: TRBD1; size: few; J: TRBJ2-5; V: TRBV7-2; length: 14; CDR3: CASSRQGARETQYF; DNA: TGTGCCAGCAGCCGCCAGGGGGCGCGTGAGACCCAGTACTTC
D: TRBD1; size: NA; J: TRBJ2-7; V: TRBV30; length: 17; CDR3: CAWTDRGGGSPIYEQYF; DNA: TGTGCCTGGACGGACAGGGGTGGGGGGAGTCCGATCTACGAGCAGTACTTC
D: TRBD1; size: NA; J: TRBJ1-3; V: TRBV15; length: 12; CDR3: CATRDRVGTIYF; DNA: TGTGCCACCAGGGACAGGGTTGGCACCATATATTTT
D: NA; size: NA; J: TRBJ1-2; V: TRBV11-2; length: 15; CDR3: CASKRLILDGYGYTF; DNA: TGTGCCAGCAAACGCCTAATCCTAGATGGCTATGGCTACACCTTC
D: TRBD1; size: NA; J: TRBJ2-7; V: TRBV6-1; length: 15; CDR3: CASSEPGQASYEQYF; DNA: TGTGCCAGCAGTGAACCGGGACAGGCGTCCTACGAGCAGTACTTC
D: NA; size: NA; J: TRBJ2-7; V: TRBV5-4; length: 17; CDR3: CASSQERGTAGWDEQYF; DNA: TGTGCCAGCAGCCAAGAGAGAGGAACTGCGGGATGGGACGAGCAGTACTTC
D: NA; size: NA; J: TRBJ2-5; V: TRBV6-1; length: 13; CDR3: CASSKRDVGTQYF; DNA: TGTGCCAGCAGCAAGAGGGATGTCGGGACCCAGTACTTC
D: NA; size: few; J: TRBJ2-5; V: TRBV6-6; length: 14; CDR3: CASSYGGGQETQYF; DNA: TGTGCCAGCAGTTATGGGGGCGGCCAAGAGACCCAGTACTTC
D: NA; size: NA; J: TRBJ2-2; V: TRBV5-4; length: 16; CDR3: CASSLELADLTGELFF; DNA: TGTGCCAGCAGCTTGGAGTTAGCGGACCTTACCGGGGAGCTGTTTTTT
D: NA; size: NA; J: TRBJ2-7; V: TRBV18; length: 17; CDR3: CASSPREEVLSSYEQYF; DNA: TGTGCCAGCTCACCACGCGAGGAGGTACTGAGCTCCTACGAGCAGTACTTC
D: TRBD2; size: NA; J: TRBJ2-7; V: TRBV29-1; length: 14; CDR3: CSVGLAGSVSEQYF; DNA: TGCAGCGTTGGACTAGCGGGAAGTGTTAGCGAGCAGTACTTC
D: TRBD2; size: NA; J: TRBJ2-7; V: TRBV7-2; length: 18; CDR3: CASSFGQGLAGASYEQYF; DNA: TGTGCCAGCAGCTTTGGTCAGGGACTAGCGGGGGCATCTTACGAGCAGTACTTC
D: NA; size: NA; J: TRBJ1-5; V: TRBV18; length: 16; CDR3: CASSPQVTGSGQPQHF; DNA: TGTGCCAGCTCACCGCAAGTCACAGGGTCGGGTCAGCCCCAGCATTTT
D: TRBD2; size: NA; J: TRBJ2-1; V: TRBV28; length: 15; CDR3: CAGGTSGSSYNEQFF; DNA: TGTGCCGGCGGGACTAGCGGGAGCTCCTACAATGAGCAGTTCTTC